This T cell receptor beta chain derives from a study of blood T cell repertoires in COVID-19. Study-level background: Samples taken during acute and convalescent COVID-19 were collected in the United States, Italy and Spain. T cells, B-cell-depleted T cells, or PBMCs provided the cDNA or gDNA that served as material.

Germline loops: CDR1 LNHDA, CDR2 SQIVND (reference sequence). The CDR3 sequence is 14 residues long. The junction had 5 bases not matched to a gene; V was cut back by 2 bases and J by 7 bases. Source study methods: The authors estimated nucleated cell counts from reference gene primer amplification. Method: immunoSEQ multiplex PCR; TCRdb's copy keeps in-frame clones and lacks some. That table is the source of V, J and clone size, and D and trimming were worked out from the DNA. This sample has about 320,000 clones, with about 82% found just once. The clonotype comes from a woman aged 50 to 65 with acute or convalescent COVID-19. The chain joins TRBV19 to TRBJ1-5, with 7 bases aligning to TRBD1. Sequencing was performed on peripheral blood. The CDR3 DNA sequence: TGTGCCAGTAGTATACGGGCAGGGGGACAGCCCCAGCATTTT. This encodes CASSIRAGGQPQHF.